The present entry profiles one TCR beta chain with its context. Its antigen is currently unknown. Sequenced by immunoSEQ multiplex PCR; TCRdb stores in-frame clones only, minus some. The table includes some 4,700 clones, under 80% detected once. CDR3 length: 15 residues. CDR1 is SEHNR, CDR2 FQNEAQ, per germline (reference sequence). The J segment lost 4 bases and the V segment lost 5 bases, leaving 8 bases of the junction unmatched. These data belong to a study of blood T cell dynamics during melanoma immunotherapy. Study-wide background: Patients with metastatic melanoma got pembrolizumab or nivolumab-ipilimumab as first-line care.

The time point denotes: week 3, after first cycle of checkpoint inhibitor. Study-wide results and caveats: Clones driving repertoire changes may be melanoma-specific or general immune activation. Unlike progressors, later disease-control patients had W3 repertoires gaining clonality or diversity.

The receptor's source is a human donor with melanoma. This sample comprised blood, obtained from a patient treated with checkpoint blockade. This chain joins TRBV7-9 and TRBJ1-3; TRBD1 matches 7 bases. The CDR3 coding sequence is TGTGCCAGCAGCATTGGGACAGATCGAGGAAACACCATATATTTT. It yields the protein CASSIGTDRGNTIYF.